This T cell receptor (beta chain) was profiled in a study of cytomegalovirus exposure and HLA in healthy donors. V lost 3 bases to trimming and J lost 7 bases, with 11 bases between them. There are 13 residues in the CDR3. Germline-derived CDR1 and CDR2 are SGDLS and YYNGEE. Primers included in the PCR were 60 Vbeta and 13 Jbeta primers. Measured with immunoSEQ multiplex PCR; TCRdb has only the in-frame clones, and not every one. The profile covers roughly 150,000 clones, with 80% appearing a single time and approximately 4.8% taken by the ten largest. The sequenced sample was PBMCs. The genes are TRBV9 and TRBJ1-5; D is unresolved. The sequence was collected from a man aged 25 to 40 in good health. CDR3 sequence: CASSGGEGQPQHF. The CDR3 DNA reads as TGTGCCAGCAGCGGTGGGGAGGGCCAGCCCCAGCATTTT.